The T cell receptor (beta chain) under discussion was sequenced for a study of shared T cell receptors in the human thymus. V lost 0 bases to trimming and J lost 0 bases, with 12 bases between them. Germline-derived CDR1 and CDR2 are SGHAT and FQNNGV. The CDR3 has 16 residues. TCRdb keeps only in-frame clones here, not all; method: immunoSEQ multiplex PCR. The sample lists some 640,000 clones; around 87% were seen once. The sample was also reused in another study, on human thymus T cells. That paper notes: The donors were infants in Finland with congenital heart defects, otherwise immunologically healthy. Thymic tissue was derived from resections collected during corrective heart surgery. Related research found strongly overlapping thymic repertoires in unrelated individuals.

This sequence joins TRBV11-2 and TRBJ2-7, with D unclear. Sequenced material: thymocytes. This sequence originates from a boy under two years old with a congenital heart defect. The CDR3 is CASSLDRAESSYEQYF. The CDR3 bases are TGTGCCAGCAGCTTAGATAGAGCCGAGAGCTCCTACGAGCAGTACTTC.